One and the same sample provided the 14 T cell receptor beta chains below, sequenced in a study of T cell responses to AZD1222 COVID-19 vaccine. Clones were sequenced by immunoSEQ multiplex PCR, and TCRdb holds only the in-frame ones, with some missing. The sample consists of about 140,000 clones, 70% to 90% of them appearing once. This specimen was peripheral blood, taken on day 0 of AZD1222 vaccination. These receptors all stem from an adult in good health.

V usage is TRBV27 and J usage is TRBJ1-3; no firm D call. There are 11 residues in the CDR3. V lost 8 bases, J lost 3 bases, and 5 bases lay in between. The germline gives CDR1 MNHEY, CDR2 SMNVEV (reference sequence). CDR3 loop: CASARGNTIYF. The CDR3 coding sequence is TGTGCCAGCGCCCGTGGAAACACCATATATTTT.

This rearrangement joins TRBV9 to TRBJ2-5, with D unclear. The ends were cut back, 0 bases at V and 5 bases at J, with 2 bases in the middle. The CDR3 is 11 amino acids. Germline V gene sequence: CDR1 SGDLS, CDR2 YYNGEE. The CDR3 nucleotides are TGTGCCAGCAGCGTAGAGGAGACCCAGTACTTC. Protein: CASSVEETQYF.

This chain uses TRBV18 with TRBJ1-2; 9 bases line up with TRBD1. J was trimmed by 2 bases and V by 1 base; bases with no gene match: 8. Germline V CDR1 and CDR2: KGHSH, LQKENI. The CDR3 has 17 amino acids. The DNA for the CDR3 is TGTGCCAGCTCACCACTTACGGCACAGGGGGCGAACTATGGCTACACCTTC. The encoded protein is CASSPLTAQGANYGYTF.

The chain combines TRBV18 with TRBJ1-5; D possibly corresponds to TRBD1 (6 bases). V shed 2 bases and J shed 4 bases, with 15 bases lying between them. Germline CDR1 is KGHSH and CDR2 is LQKENI. The CDR3 length is 16 residues. The CDR3 nucleotides read TGTGCCAGCTCACCAGGGGCACAGGGAAGGAATCAGCCCCAGCATTTT. Its protein is CASSPGAQGRNQPQHF. Using reference TRBV18 and TRBJ1-5 for the parts outside the CDR3, the full variable domain is NAGVMQNPRHLVRRRGQEARLRCSPMKGHSHVYWYRQLPEEGLKFMVYLQKENIIDESGMPKERFSAEFPKEGPSILRIQQVVRGDSAAYFCASSPGAQGRNQPQHFGDGTRLSIL.

The chain employs TRBV5-1 and TRBJ2-1; D might be TRBD1 (6 bases). The CDR3 has 13 residues. The V end was cut by 4 bases, the J end by 6 bases, with 11 bases between. Germline V lookup: CDR1 SGHRS, CDR2 YFSETQ. The CDR3 DNA sequence: TGCGCCAGCAGCCAGGGGACCTTCAATGAGCAGTTCTTC. Protein: CASSQGTFNEQFF.

This chain connects TRBV21-1 to TRBJ1-3; TRBD1, the table's D call, lacks a check against the DNA. TRBV21-1 is a recognized pseudogene. The CDR3 sequence is 13 residues long. CDR3 nucleotides: TGTGCCAGCAGCCACAGGACGCTAGACACCATATATTTT. This translates into CASSHRTLDTIYF.

The chain is built from TRBV11-2 and TRBJ1-3, with D unclear. CDR1 is SGHAT, CDR2 FQNNGV, per germline. The CDR3 is 15 residues long. V lost 1 base to trimming and J lost 0 bases, with 7 bases between them. The CDR3 region has the DNA TGTGCCAGCAGCTTAGGGCAGAACTCTGGAAACACCATATATTTT. Protein: CASSLGQNSGNTIYF.

To note about this clone: One end of the junction does not line up with germline, which may come from a read error. V gene TRBV18 combines with J gene TRBJ1-1; D uncertain. The CDR3 runs 12 residues. The germline V gene encodes CDR1 KGHSH and CDR2 LQKENI. CDR3 in amino acids: CASSPLNIEAFF. For the CDR3, the DNA is TGTGCCAGCTCACCGCTAAACATTGAAGCTTTCTTT.

V gene TRBV6-2 or TRBV6-3 combines with J gene TRBJ1-6; D not resolved. Germline V gene data show CDR1 as MNHEY and CDR2 as SVGEGT. The CDR3 length is 18 residues. The germline V and J ends were trimmed by 2 bases and 4 bases, with 18 bases remaining between them. Here the CDR3 reads CASSYPMMDGAYNSPLHF. The CDR3 DNA is TGTGCCAGCAGTTACCCGATGATGGACGGAGCTTATAATTCACCCCTCCACTTT.

The genes are TRBV7-6 and TRBJ1-5, with TRBD1 matching over 7 bases. The germline V gene encodes CDR1 SGHVS and CDR2 FNYEAQ. The CDR3 sequence is 14 residues long. J was trimmed by 2 bases and V by 11 bases; bases with no gene match: 9. CDR3: CAVQGTSGNQPQHF. DNA of the CDR3: TGTGCCGTACAGGGGACTAGCGGCAATCAGCCCCAGCATTTT.

The V and J genes are TRBV6-5 and TRBJ1-1; D remains ambiguous. CDR3 length equals 13 residues. Germline CDR1 and CDR2: MNHEY and SVGAGI. The ends were cut back, 6 bases at V and 1 base at J, with 9 bases in the middle. As DNA, the CDR3 is TGTGCCAGCAGAATAGACGGGAACACTGAAGCTTTCTTT. This encodes CASRIDGNTEAFF.

The chain is built from TRBV4-1 and TRBJ1-4; D ambiguous. Per the germline V gene, CDR1 is MGHRA and CDR2 is YSYEKL. The CDR3 contains 18 residues. The V gene lost 2 bases and the J gene lost 0 bases, with 16 bases spanning the gap. CDR3 nucleotides: TGCGCCAGCAGCCAATCGCCGGTAGTTGCTGCAACTAATGAAAAACTGTTTTTT. Translating it yields CASSQSPVVAATNEKLFF.

CDR3 nucleotides: TGTGCCAGCAGGGTACAGATTTCTAGCAATCAGCCCCAGCATTTT. This translates into CASRVQISSNQPQHF. The J gene is TRBJ1-5, the V gene TRBV28; D is undetermined. V was pared by 6 bases and J by 0 bases, with 12 bases between. The CDR3 is made up of 15 amino acids. The germline CDR1 and CDR2 sequences are MDHEN and SYDVKM.

The chain uses TRBV7-2 and TRBJ1-1; D might be TRBD1 (5 bases). Germline CDR1 and CDR2: SGHTA and FQGNSA. CDR3 length: 14 residues. Trimming pared 4 bases from V and 1 base from J, leaving 10 bases between. DNA of the CDR3: TGTGCCAGCAGCTCGGAGGGGCGGAACACTGAAGCTTTCTTT. Translated: CASSSEGRNTEAFF.